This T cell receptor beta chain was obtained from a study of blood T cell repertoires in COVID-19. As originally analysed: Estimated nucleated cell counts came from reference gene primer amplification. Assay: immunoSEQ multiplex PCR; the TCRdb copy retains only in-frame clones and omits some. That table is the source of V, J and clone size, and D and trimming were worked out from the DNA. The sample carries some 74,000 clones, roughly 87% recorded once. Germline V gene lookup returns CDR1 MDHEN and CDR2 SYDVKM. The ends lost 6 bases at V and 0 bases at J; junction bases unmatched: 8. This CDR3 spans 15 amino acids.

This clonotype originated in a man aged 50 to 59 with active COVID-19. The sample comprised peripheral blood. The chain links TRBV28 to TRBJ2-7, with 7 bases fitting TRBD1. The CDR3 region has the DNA TGTGCCAGCAGGAAATACAGGGGCTTCTCCTACGAGCAGTACTTC. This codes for CASRKYRGFSYEQYF.